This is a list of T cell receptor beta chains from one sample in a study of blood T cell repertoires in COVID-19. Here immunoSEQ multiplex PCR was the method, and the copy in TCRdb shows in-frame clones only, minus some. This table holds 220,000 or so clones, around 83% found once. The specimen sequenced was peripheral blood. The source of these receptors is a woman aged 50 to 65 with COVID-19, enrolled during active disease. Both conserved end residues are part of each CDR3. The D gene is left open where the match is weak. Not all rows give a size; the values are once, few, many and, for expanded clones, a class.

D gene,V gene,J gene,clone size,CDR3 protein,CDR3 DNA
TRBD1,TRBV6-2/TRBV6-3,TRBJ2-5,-,CASSPWTGRGETQYF,TGTGCCAGCAGTCCCTGGACAGGGCGGGGAGAGACCCAGTACTTC
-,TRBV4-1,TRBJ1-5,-,CASSQDKGQGRGQPQHF,TGCGCCAGCAGCCAAGATAAGGGGCAGGGAAGGGGGCAGCCCCAGCATTTT
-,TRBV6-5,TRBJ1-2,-,CASSPPPDRNYGYTF,TGTGCCAGCAGCCCACCCCCTGACAGGAACTATGGCTACACCTTC
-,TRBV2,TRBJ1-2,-,CASSPRGRSPYGYTF,TGTGCCAGCAGCCCCCGGGGGAGATCCCCCTATGGCTACACCTTC
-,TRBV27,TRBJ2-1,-,CASSKGLSYNEQFF,TGTGCCAGCAGCAAAGGACTGTCCTACAATGAGCAGTTCTTC
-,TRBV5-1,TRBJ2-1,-,CASSVADPRHEQFF,TGCGCCAGCAGCGTAGCGGACCCCCGACATGAGCAGTTCTTC
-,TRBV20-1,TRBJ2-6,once,CSAIDSFSGANVLTF,TGCAGTGCTATTGACAGTTTTTCTGGGGCCAACGTCCTGACTTTC
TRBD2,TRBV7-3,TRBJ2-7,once,CASRSGLAGHEQYF,TGTGCCAGCAGGTCGGGACTAGCGGGCCACGAGCAGTACTTC
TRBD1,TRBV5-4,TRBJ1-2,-,CASSLGDRAFYGYTF,TGTGCCAGCAGCTTGGGGGACAGGGCTTTCTATGGCTACACCTTC
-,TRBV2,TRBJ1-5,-,CASGQEDYSNQPQHF,TGTGCCAGCGGGCAGGAAGATTATAGCAATCAGCCCCAGCATTTT
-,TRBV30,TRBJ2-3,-,CAWSDQEAGVNF,TGTGCCTGGAGTGACCAGGAGGCAGGTGTAAATTTT
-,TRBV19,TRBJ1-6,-,CASSYRRLAPNSPLHF,TGTGCCAGTAGCTATCGGCGGTTGGCCCCCAATTCACCCCTCCACTTT
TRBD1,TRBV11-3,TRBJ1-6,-,CASSSSTGTNSPLHF,TGTGCCAGCAGCTCCTCGACAGGGACAAATTCACCCCTCCACTTT
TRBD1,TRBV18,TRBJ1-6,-,CASSLRPPGGNSPLHF,TGTGCCAGCTCACTGCGGCCCCCAGGGGGCAATTCACCCCTCCACTTT
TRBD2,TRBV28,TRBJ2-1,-,CASSLVSSGDRFF,TGTGCCAGCAGTTTGGTGTCTAGCGGGGATCGGTTCTTC
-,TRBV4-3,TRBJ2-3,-,CASSLRDSSTDTQYF,TGCGCCAGCAGCCTCCGGGACTCTTCCACAGATACGCAGTATTTT
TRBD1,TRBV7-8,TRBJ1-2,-,CASSPSTGAVYGYTF,TGTGCCAGCAGCCCCTCAACAGGGGCGGTCTATGGCTACACCTTC
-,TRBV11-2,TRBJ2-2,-,CASSLGTREGELFF,TGTGCCAGCAGCTTAGGAACTCGAGAAGGGGAGCTGTTTTTT
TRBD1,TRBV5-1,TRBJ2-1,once,CASSQQGASYNEQFF,TGCGCCAGCAGCCAACAGGGGGCATCCTACAATGAGCAGTTCTTC
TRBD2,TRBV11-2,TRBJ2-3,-,CASIPRLAGKDTQYF,TGTGCCAGCATCCCTCGACTAGCGGGGAAAGATACGCAGTATTTT
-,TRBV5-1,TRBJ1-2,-,CASSGTQGSSGYTF,TGCGCCAGCAGCGGAACCCAGGGGAGCAGCGGCTACACCTTC
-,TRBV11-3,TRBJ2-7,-,CASSLEAGGYEQYF,TGTGCCAGCAGCTTAGAGGCAGGAGGGTACGAGCAGTACTTC